The 10 T cell receptor beta chains below all came from one sample that was sequenced in a study of blood T cells in healthy people across ages. Then a second PCR, running about 6 to 12 cycles, was carried out with a sample-barcoded 5' primer and a J-beta primer mix. TCRdb re-analysed the 5' RACE reads in MiXCR, keeping a single row per CDR3 protein. The table records about 620,000 distinct CDR3 sequences, roughly 21% of them present only once. Source material: blood. The origin of the receptors is a man between 65 and 85 years old in good health.

V is TRBV6-2 or TRBV6-3 and J is TRBJ2-7; D may be TRBD1 or TRBD2 (5 bases each). Germline V lookup: CDR1 MNHEY, CDR2 SVGEGT. The CDR3 spans 13 residues. The germline V and J ends were trimmed by 6 bases and 3 bases, with 12 bases remaining between them. CDR3 in DNA: TGTGCCAGCAGCTCCTTGGGGGACTACGAGCAGTACTTC. Its protein product is CASSSLGDYEQYF.

This rearrangement joins TRBV11-2 to TRBJ2-3; 11 nucleotides align to TRBD1. Per the germline V gene, CDR1 is SGHAT and CDR2 is FQNNGV. Trimming took 7 bases from V and 3 from J; bases not matched to a gene: 15. The CDR3 is 18 amino acids. DNA of the CDR3: TGTGCCAGCACCCCCGGAGGGACAGGGGGTTTTTTGACAGATACGCAGTATTTT. Its protein is CASTPGGTGGFLTDTQYF.

This clonotype has more than one count but fewer than ten. V and J are TRBV20-1 and TRBJ1-3, with 7 bases that match TRBD1. Trimming removed 0 bases from V and 5 bases from J; junction bases left unmatched: 10. The CDR3 spans 16 residues. The germline V gene encodes CDR1 DFQATT and CDR2 SNEGSKA (reference sequence). The CDR3 DNA is TGCAGTGCTAGAGATCCGCAGGGGGAAGGCAGAAACACCATATATTTT. Encoded protein: CSARDPQGEGRNTIYF.

Remarks on this clonotype: A read error may account for a junction end that differs from germline. This rearrangement joins TRBV5-5 to TRBJ2-7, with TRBD2 matching over 8 bases. This CDR3 contains 13 residues. Germline V gene data show CDR1 as SGHKS and CDR2 as YYEKEE (reference sequence). CDR3 in amino acids: CAGSLIAGYEQYF. The DNA of the CDR3 is TGTGCCGGCAGCTTGATAGCGGGATACGAGCAGTACTTC.

This clonotype has ten or more counts. The chain employs TRBV4-1 and TRBJ2-7; 13 positions match TRBD2. The trim removed 4 bases at V and 0 bases at J, leaving 15 bases unmatched. The germline gives CDR1 MGHRA, CDR2 YSYEKL. CDR3 length: 20 amino acids. The CDR3 region is CASSPWVLVTSGRNSYEQYF. CDR3 nucleotide sequence: TGCGCCAGCAGCCCATGGGTACTAGTGACTAGCGGGAGGAACTCCTACGAGCAGTACTTC.

This chain connects TRBV18 to TRBJ2-4; D possibly matches TRBD1 or TRBD2 (7 bases each). Germline CDR1 reads KGHSH; CDR2 reads LQKENI. This CDR3 region has 16 residues. Trimming left V 5 bases short and J 1 base short, with 15 bases between. The DNA of the CDR3 is TGTGCCAGCTCAACCGGGACAGCGGGGGCCAAAAACATTCAGTACTTC. Protein product: CASSTGTAGAKNIQYF.

A few counts support this clonotype. The chain uses TRBV9 and TRBJ2-3; D remains ambiguous. V shed 6 bases and J shed 0 bases, with 14 bases lying between them. Germline-derived CDR1 and CDR2 are SGDLS and YYNGEE. The CDR3 length is 15 residues. The CDR3 is CASTDVETSTDTQYF. The DNA for the CDR3 is TGTGCCAGCACCGATGTAGAAACTAGCACAGATACGCAGTATTTT. Full variable domain (remainder filled in from reference TRBV9 and TRBJ2-3): DSGVTQTPKHLITATGQRVTLRCSPRSGDLSVYWYQQSLDQGLQFLIQYYNGEERAKGNILERFSAQQFPDLHSELNLSSLELGDSALYFCASTDVETSTDTQYFGPGTRLTVL.

The rearrangement joins TRBV2 to TRBJ2-7, with 14 bases identical to TRBD2. CDR3 size: 18 residues. After removal of 4 bases from V and 0 bases from J, the junction contained 8 bases not matched to a gene. Germline V CDR1 and CDR2: SNHLY, FYNNEI. The CDR3 is CASSGGLAGVLISYEQYF. The CDR3 DNA follows: TGTGCCAGCAGTGGGGGACTAGCGGGAGTGTTAATCTCCTACGAGCAGTACTTC.

The chain joins TRBV28 to TRBJ1-2; possible D gene TRBD1, 5 bases. V lost 7 bases and J 7 bases, leaving 13 bases between the germline ends. CDR1 is MDHEN, CDR2 SYDVKM, per germline. The CDR3 length is 12 residues. The DNA of the CDR3 is TGTGCCAGCAAGCAGGGTTCGGGTGGCTACACCTTC. Its translation: CASKQGSGGYTF.

The genes are TRBV20-1 and TRBJ1-1, with TRBD1 matching 7 bases. J was trimmed by 4 bases and V by 3 bases; bases with no gene match: 8. This CDR3 is built from 14 residues. Germline V CDR1 and CDR2: DFQATT, SNEGSKA (reference sequence). This CDR3 reads CSARETGRGTEAFF. The CDR3, as DNA: TGCAGTGCTAGGGAGACAGGGCGGGGCACTGAAGCTTTCTTT.